Listed below are T cell receptor beta chains from one sample, sequenced in a study of blood T cell repertoires in COVID-19. This table comes from immunoSEQ multiplex PCR, and its TCRdb copy is limited to in-frame clones, with some not included. The sample holds about 99,000 clones, roughly 89% seen once. The sample was peripheral blood. The origin of the receptors is an elderly woman in a cohort sampled during active COVID-19. The CDR3 runs from the conserved cysteine through the conserved F or W. D genes are given only for firm matches. The size entry is marked missing in some rows and otherwise reads once, few, many or a size class.

size,V,D,length,J,DNA,CDR3
-,TRBV4-2,-,19,TRBJ2-7,TGTGCCAGCAGCCAGCAAACAAGTAGCGGCTTTTTCTCCTCCTACGAGCAGTACTTC,CASSQQTSSGFFSSYEQYF
-,TRBV5-8,TRBD1,16,TRBJ1-5,TGTGCCAGCAGCTTGGGCAGGGGGCCCGTCGGGCAGCCCCAGCATTTT,CASSLGRGPVGQPQHF
-,TRBV5-1,TRBD2,16,TRBJ2-1,TGCGCCAGCAGTACGGGACTAGCGGTCGCCTACAATGAGCAGTTCTTC,CASSTGLAVAYNEQFF
-,TRBV28,TRBD1,17,TRBJ2-2,TGTGCCAGCACAGACCTGACAGGGATCAGGGATACCGGGGAGCTGTTTTTT,CASTDLTGIRDTGELFF
-,TRBV23-1,-,14,TRBJ2-7,TGCGCCAGCAGGGCCACGTCCGCCTCCTACGAGCAGTACTTC,CASRATSASYEQYF
-,TRBV6-5,TRBD1,13,TRBJ2-1,TGTGCCAGCAGATTGGGACAGTCAATGGAGCAGTTCTTC,CASRLGQSMEQFF
-,TRBV28,-,12,TRBJ1-1,TGTGCCAGCAGTTTACCTCAGACTGAAGCTTTCTTT,CASSLPQTEAFF
-,TRBV3-1/TRBV3-2,-,16,TRBJ1-6,TGTGCCAGCAGCCCCCCCGGGAGCTCCTATAATTCACCCCTCCACTTT,CASSPPGSSYNSPLHF
-,TRBV7-9,-,15,TRBJ1-2,TGTGCCAGCAGCTTTTATCAGTCAGGATCGAGTGGCTACACCTTC,CASSFYQSGSSGYTF
-,TRBV29-1,TRBD1,13,TRBJ2-5,TGCAGCGTTGCCTGGACAGGGCGGGAGACCCAGTACTTC,CSVAWTGRETQYF
few,TRBV5-6,-,15,TRBJ2-7,TGTGCCAGCAGCCGTTCCGGGACAAAGACTTACGAGCAGTACTTC,CASSRSGTKTYEQYF
-,TRBV5-1,TRBD1,13,TRBJ1-1,TGCGCCAGCAGCGCCGACAGGGTGGGTGAAGCTTTCTTT,CASSADRVGEAFF
-,TRBV11-2,-,12,TRBJ1-2,TGTGCCAGCAGCTCAGGGGAGTATGGCTACACCTTC,CASSSGEYGYTF
-,TRBV11-3,-,16,TRBJ2-1,TGTGCCAGCAGCTTAGATCTCGCGGTTTCCTACAATGAGCAGTTCTTC,CASSLDLAVSYNEQFF
-,TRBV28,-,14,TRBJ2-7,TGTGCCAGCAGTTTAGTTAGTGCATCCTACGAGCAGTACTTC,CASSLVSASYEQYF
-,TRBV24-1,TRBD1,13,TRBJ1-2,TGTGCCACCAGAGAAACAGGGGCGAGTGGCTACACCTTC,CATRETGASGYTF
-,TRBV9,-,16,TRBJ1-1,TGTGCCAGCAGCGTAGTACCCCAGGGCGCGAACACTGAAGCTTTCTTT,CASSVVPQGANTEAFF
-,TRBV21-1,-,17,TRBJ2-7,TGTGCCAGCAGCCTCCAGACTAGCGGGATGAGCTCCTACGAGCAGTACTTC,CASSLQTSGMSSYEQYF
-,TRBV28,-,14,TRBJ1-2,TGTGCCAGCAGTTTCCGGGGTACAGCCTATGGCTACACCTTC,CASSFRGTAYGYTF
-,TRBV6-5,TRBD1,13,TRBJ1-2,TGTGCCAGCACCTCGGGGGACAGGGGTGGCTACACCTTC,CASTSGDRGGYTF